Reported below is one TCR beta chain. The sample comes from a study of control samples from healthy donors and cancer patients. V lost 1 base to trimming and J lost 1 base, with 4 bases between them. This CDR3 region has 14 residues. Per the germline V gene, CDR1 is SGHTA and CDR2 is FQGNSA. The protocol was immunoSEQ multiplex PCR, while the TCRdb copy is restricted to in-frame clones and leaves out a portion. The sample has around 94,000 clones; about 88% are singletons. The chain couples TRBV7-2 to TRBJ2-2; D is ambiguous. Material: blood. The TCR originated in a woman aged 45-59 years in good health. CDR3: CASSLDLNTGELFF. The CDR3, as DNA: TGTGCCAGCAGCTTAGACCTGAACACCGGGGAGCTGTTTTTT. Looking up the rest from reference TRBV7-2 and TRBJ2-2 gives the full variable domain: GAGVSQSPSNKVTEKGKDVELRCDPISGHTALYWYRQSLGQGLEFLIYFQGNSAPDKSGLPSDRFSAERTGGSVSTLTIQRTQQEDSAVYLCASSLDLNTGELFFGEGSRLTVL.